A single sample is the source of the 9 T cell receptor beta chains below, sequenced in a study of CD8 T cells in Susac syndrome. Roughly 0.45 to 1 ug RNA was reverse transcribed with random hexamers. MiXCR was run by TCRdb on the immunoSEQ multiplex PCR reads, yielding one entry per CDR3 protein. The table has about 300,000 distinct CDR3 sequences, over 75% seen once. Sample: CD8+ T cells from PBMCs. These receptors were collected from a human donor with multiple sclerosis.

The V and J genes are TRBV29-1 and TRBJ2-1, with D perhaps TRBD1 or TRBD2 (6 bases each). Germline V lookup: CDR1 SQVTM, CDR2 ANQGSEA. The V end lost 1 base, the J end lost 0 bases, and 13 bases lay between the germline ends. The CDR3 is 16 amino acids. CDR3 region: CSVEGRGGGSYNEQFF. Here the CDR3 DNA reads TGCAGCGTTGAAGGCAGAGGGGGAGGCTCCTACAATGAGCAGTTCTTC.

The genes are TRBV27 and TRBJ2-7; 8 positions match TRBD1. CDR1 is MNHEY, CDR2 SMNVEV, per germline (reference sequence). CDR3 length equals 13 residues. Germline trimming cut 5 bases from V and 6 bases from J; bases unmatched to any gene: 6. The CDR3 reads CASSPGGASEQYF. CDR3 sequence (DNA): TGTGCCAGCAGTCCAGGGGGCGCGAGCGAGCAGTACTTC.

This clonotype occurred once. The gene calls are TRBV4-3 and TRBJ2-7, with D unclear. Trimming removed 3 bases from V and 0 bases from J, with 12 bases in between. CDR1 LGHNA and CDR2 YSLEER come from the germline V gene. This CDR3 comprises 15 residues. In DNA, the CDR3 is TGCGCCAGCAGCCAGACATCGGTCGACTCCTACGAGCAGTACTTC. Amino acid sequence: CASSQTSVDSYEQYF.

V usage is TRBV30 and J usage is TRBJ2-2; a possible D gene is TRBD2 (6 bases). CDR1 and CDR2 (germline): GTSNPN, SVGIG (reference sequence). CDR3 length equals 14 residues. The V gene lost 1 base and the J gene lost 10 bases, with 16 bases spanning the gap. CDR3 nucleotide sequence: TGTGCCTGGAGTGGCCCGGGGGTCAGGTCGGAGCTGTTTTTT. Translation gives CAWSGPGVRSELFF.

This clonotype has a handful of counts. This chain connects TRBV11-2 to TRBJ2-3, with 7 bases that match TRBD2. The CDR3 spans 15 residues. V shed 5 bases and J 3 bases; nucleotides not matched to a gene: 8. Looked up from germline, CDR1 is SGHAT and CDR2 is FQNNGV. The CDR3 sequence: CASSPRAAGTDTQYF. The CDR3 nucleotides are TGTGCCAGCAGCCCGAGGGCAGCGGGAACAGATACGCAGTATTTT.

This chain connects TRBV15 to TRBJ2-1, with D tentatively TRBD2 (6 bases). V lost 5 bases, J lost 10 bases, and 24 bases lay in between. The CDR3 length is 16 residues. In germline, CDR1 is LNHNV, CDR2 YYDKDF (reference sequence). The CDR3 here is CATSVDAYGAAGEQFF. For the CDR3, the DNA is TGTGCCACCAGCGTAGATGCGTACGGCGCGGCGGGAGAGCAGTTCTTC. Using reference TRBV15 and TRBJ2-1 for the parts outside the CDR3, the full variable domain is DAMVIQNPRYQVTQFGKPVTLSCSQTLNHNVMYWYQQKSSQAPKLLFHYYDKDFNNEADTPDNFQSRRPNTSFCFLDIRSPGLGDTAMYLCATSVDAYGAAGEQFFGPGTRLTVL.

The rearrangement links TRBV27 to TRBJ2-3; no clear D. CDR1 is MNHEY and CDR2 is SMNVEV in the germline V gene (reference sequence). The CDR3 is 14 residues long. V was trimmed by 8 bases and J by 5 bases, leaving 17 bases between them. Here the CDR3 reads CASWIQVPGDTQYF. CDR3 DNA sequence: TGTGCCAGCTGGATTCAGGTTCCGGGAGATACGCAGTATTTT.

The genes are TRBV29-1 and TRBJ2-1; perhaps TRBD2 as D (6 bases). Germline CDR1 SQVTM, CDR2 ANQGSEA. The CDR3 totals 13 residues. V gave up 6 bases and J gave up 0 bases, with 9 bases separating them. DNA for the CDR3: TGCAGCGTCCACGGGGGCTCCTACAATGAGCAGTTCTTC. It yields the protein CSVHGGSYNEQFF.

This clonotype was picked up one time. The chain is built from TRBV5-8 and TRBJ2-7; maybe TRBD2 (6 bases). V lost 2 bases and J lost 3, with 12 bases in between. The CDR3 sequence is 14 residues long. Germline V gives CDR1 SGHTS, CDR2 YDEGEE. The chain's CDR3 is CASSFVLAFYEQYF. In DNA form, the CDR3 reads TGTGCCAGCAGCTTCGTACTAGCTTTCTACGAGCAGTACTTC. Drawing the rest from reference TRBV5-8 and TRBJ2-7, the complete variable domain is EAGVTQSPTHLIKTRGQQATLRCSPISGHTSVYWYQQALGLGLQFLLWYDEGEERNRGNFPPRFSGRQFPNYSSELNVNALELEDSALYLCASSFVLAFYEQYFGPGTRLTVT.